Listed below are T cell receptor beta chains from one sample, sequenced in a study of blood T cell repertoires in COVID-19. The method was immunoSEQ multiplex PCR; TCRdb's version includes in-frame clones alone and lacks a portion of them. The sample contains 100,000 to 150,000 clones, roughly 80% of which appear only once. The sequenced sample consisted of PBMCs or T cells enriched from blood (not recorded which). The source is a man aged 40-50 years with acute COVID-19. CDR3s include the opening cysteine and the closing phenylalanine or tryptophan. Fields, in order: J gene, V gene, D gene, clone size, CDR3 DNA, CDR3 protein. The D gene is left open where the match is weak. Not every row has a clone size; where given, it reads once, few, many or a size class.

J gene: TRBJ1-2; V gene: TRBV3-1/TRBV3-2; D gene: NA; clone size: once; CDR3 DNA: TGTGCCAGCAGCCAAGGTGAAAGCCTAAGAGGCTATGGCTACACCTTC; CDR3 protein: CASSQGESLRGYGYTF
J gene: TRBJ1-3; V gene: TRBV24-1; D gene: NA; clone size: NA; CDR3 DNA: TGTGCCACCAGTGATTTGGGCCACTCTGGAAACACCATATATTTT; CDR3 protein: CATSDLGHSGNTIYF
J gene: TRBJ1-2; V gene: TRBV15; D gene: TRBD1; clone size: NA; CDR3 DNA: TGTGCCACCAGCAGAGATCAACATCGACAGGGTCTCCTCTATGGCTACACCTTC; CDR3 protein: CATSRDQHRQGLLYGYTF
J gene: TRBJ1-4; V gene: TRBV19; D gene: NA; clone size: NA; CDR3 DNA: TGTGCCAGTAGTATAGGGCTGAAGGAAAAACTGTTTTTT; CDR3 protein: CASSIGLKEKLFF
J gene: TRBJ2-7; V gene: TRBV29-1; D gene: TRBD1; clone size: NA; CDR3 DNA: TGCAGTGTAAGAGGACAGGGCCTCTACGAGCAGTACTTC; CDR3 protein: CSVRGQGLYEQYF
J gene: TRBJ2-3; V gene: TRBV5-6; D gene: TRBD2; clone size: NA; CDR3 DNA: TGTGCCAGCAGCGGGCTAGCGGGTAGCACAGATACGCAGTATTTT; CDR3 protein: CASSGLAGSTDTQYF
J gene: TRBJ1-3; V gene: TRBV5-8; D gene: NA; clone size: NA; CDR3 DNA: TGTGCCAGCAGCTTCCTAGGCGGGGACACCATATATTTT; CDR3 protein: CASSFLGGDTIYF
J gene: TRBJ2-7; V gene: TRBV18; D gene: TRBD1; clone size: NA; CDR3 DNA: TGTGCCAGCTCCCTTAACCCCTGGGACAGGAGCTCCTACGAGCAGTACTTC; CDR3 protein: CASSLNPWDRSSYEQYF
J gene: TRBJ2-2; V gene: TRBV2; D gene: TRBD2; clone size: NA; CDR3 DNA: TGTGCCAGCAGTGGGGAGTATGGAGCGGGAGAATCCGGGGAGCTGTTTTTT; CDR3 protein: CASSGEYGAGESGELFF
J gene: TRBJ1-3; V gene: TRBV5-6; D gene: NA; clone size: NA; CDR3 DNA: TGTGCCAGCAGCTTGACCATGAGCTCTGGAAACACCATATATTTT; CDR3 protein: CASSLTMSSGNTIYF
J gene: TRBJ2-6; V gene: TRBV5-4; D gene: NA; clone size: NA; CDR3 DNA: TGTGCCAGCAACTTGAAAGCGTCTGGGGCCAACGTCCTGACTTTC; CDR3 protein: CASNLKASGANVLTF
J gene: TRBJ1-5; V gene: TRBV9; D gene: TRBD1; clone size: NA; CDR3 DNA: TGTGCCAGCAGCTCTAGTGGAGGGACAGATTTCGATCAGCCCCAGCATTTT; CDR3 protein: CASSSSGGTDFDQPQHF
J gene: TRBJ2-5; V gene: TRBV18; D gene: NA; clone size: NA; CDR3 DNA: TGTGCCAGCTCACCTCCGGGGAAAGAGACCCAGTACTTC; CDR3 protein: CASSPPGKETQYF
J gene: TRBJ2-3; V gene: TRBV5-1; D gene: TRBD1; clone size: NA; CDR3 DNA: TGCGCCAGCAGCTTAGGGACAGGGGGCATAGATACGCAGTATTTT; CDR3 protein: CASSLGTGGIDTQYF
J gene: TRBJ2-7; V gene: TRBV14; D gene: TRBD2; clone size: NA; CDR3 DNA: TGTGCCAGCACGTGGACTAGCGGGATTTCATTCTACGAGCAGTACTTC; CDR3 protein: CASTWTSGISFYEQYF
J gene: TRBJ2-7; V gene: TRBV2; D gene: TRBD2; clone size: once; CDR3 DNA: TGTGCCAGCAGCCCGGGACTAGCGGGACTATACGAGCAGTACTTC; CDR3 protein: CASSPGLAGLYEQYF
J gene: TRBJ1-5; V gene: TRBV12-3/TRBV12-4; D gene: NA; clone size: NA; CDR3 DNA: TGTGCCAGCAGTTTGAAGGGGGGGTGGCCCCAGCATTTT; CDR3 protein: CASSLKGGWPQHF
J gene: TRBJ1-5; V gene: TRBV29-1; D gene: NA; clone size: NA; CDR3 DNA: TGCAGCGTTAGTGGGGGCGATAGCAATCAGCCCCAGCATTTT; CDR3 protein: CSVSGGDSNQPQHF
J gene: TRBJ2-1; V gene: TRBV7-2; D gene: TRBD2; clone size: NA; CDR3 DNA: TGTGCCAGCAGCCTCTGGACTAGCCTTAACAATGAGCAGTTCTTC; CDR3 protein: CASSLWTSLNNEQFF
J gene: TRBJ2-2; V gene: TRBV19; D gene: TRBD2; clone size: NA; CDR3 DNA: TGTGCCAGTAGGCAGCTAGCGGGAGCCGGGGAGCTGTTTTTT; CDR3 protein: CASRQLAGAGELFF
J gene: TRBJ1-5; V gene: TRBV7-2; D gene: NA; clone size: once; CDR3 DNA: TGTGCCAGCAGCCGTCAGGGATGGGGCAATCAGCCCCAGCATTTT; CDR3 protein: CASSRQGWGNQPQHF
J gene: TRBJ2-3; V gene: TRBV3-1/TRBV3-2; D gene: TRBD2; clone size: NA; CDR3 DNA: TGTGCCAGCAGCACGGGAGGGGGCACAGATACGCAGTATTTT; CDR3 protein: CASSTGGGTDTQYF
J gene: TRBJ1-2; V gene: TRBV7-3; D gene: TRBD1; clone size: few; CDR3 DNA: TGTGCCAGCACTCTTACCGGGACAGGGGGAAGAGGCTATGGCTACACCTTC; CDR3 protein: CASTLTGTGGRGYGYTF
J gene: TRBJ1-4; V gene: TRBV19; D gene: NA; clone size: NA; CDR3 DNA: TGTGCCAGTAGGCGGGGTGAAAAACTGTTTTTT; CDR3 protein: CASRRGEKLFF
J gene: TRBJ1-2; V gene: TRBV29-1; D gene: NA; clone size: NA; CDR3 DNA: TGCAGCGTCCGATCCTTACGGGGGGACTATGGCTACACCTTC; CDR3 protein: CSVRSLRGDYGYTF
J gene: TRBJ2-7; V gene: TRBV28; D gene: NA; clone size: NA; CDR3 DNA: TGTGCCAGCAGGAGTAGTGCCGAGCAGTACTTC; CDR3 protein: CASRSSAEQYF
J gene: TRBJ2-5; V gene: TRBV2; D gene: NA; clone size: NA; CDR3 DNA: TGTGCCAGTTCAAACGGAGGCCAGTCACAGATGGGGGGAGAGACCCAGTACTTC; CDR3 protein: CASSNGGQSQMGGETQYF
J gene: TRBJ2-1; V gene: TRBV7-3; D gene: NA; clone size: NA; CDR3 DNA: TGTGCCAGCAGCTTGATATCGGGGAGCTCCTACAATGAGCAGTTCTTC; CDR3 protein: CASSLISGSSYNEQFF
J gene: TRBJ1-2; V gene: TRBV6-7; D gene: NA; clone size: NA; CDR3 DNA: TGTGCCAGCAGTTACCCCGGCAGGGGTGGTGGCTACACCTTC; CDR3 protein: CASSYPGRGGGYTF
J gene: TRBJ2-1; V gene: TRBV11-1; D gene: TRBD2; clone size: NA; CDR3 DNA: TGTGCCAGCAGCCCTCCGGCTAGCGGCTACAATGAGCAGTTCTTC; CDR3 protein: CASSPPASGYNEQFF
J gene: TRBJ1-6; V gene: TRBV2; D gene: NA; clone size: few; CDR3 DNA: TGTGCCAGCAGTGATTCACACTCACCCCTCCACTTT; CDR3 protein: CASSDSHSPLHF
J gene: TRBJ2-5; V gene: TRBV5-1; D gene: NA; clone size: NA; CDR3 DNA: TGCGCCAGCAGCTTGAGGGACACCCAAGAGACCCAGTACTTC; CDR3 protein: CASSLRDTQETQYF
J gene: TRBJ1-1; V gene: TRBV5-5; D gene: NA; clone size: few; CDR3 DNA: TGTGCCAGCAGCCCCCAGGGTGACACTGAAGCTTTCTTT; CDR3 protein: CASSPQGDTEAFF
J gene: TRBJ2-5; V gene: TRBV30; D gene: TRBD2; clone size: NA; CDR3 DNA: TGTGCCTGGGATAGCGGGGTGGAGACCCAGTACTTC; CDR3 protein: CAWDSGVETQYF
J gene: TRBJ1-2; V gene: TRBV14; D gene: TRBD1; clone size: few; CDR3 DNA: TGTGCCAGCACTGAGAATAATCTGGGACAGAACCATAACTACTTACGCTACACCTTC; CDR3 protein: CASTENNLGQNHNYLRYTF
J gene: TRBJ1-3; V gene: TRBV3-1/TRBV3-2; D gene: NA; clone size: NA; CDR3 DNA: TGTGCCAGCAGCCAAGATCTAGGGGCCCGCTCTGGAAACACCATATATTTT; CDR3 protein: CASSQDLGARSGNTIYF
J gene: TRBJ2-3; V gene: TRBV19; D gene: TRBD2; clone size: NA; CDR3 DNA: TGTGCCAGTAGTCTCGGGACTAGCGGGGCCACAGATACGCAGTATTTT; CDR3 protein: CASSLGTSGATDTQYF
J gene: TRBJ2-7; V gene: TRBV11-3; D gene: TRBD1; clone size: NA; CDR3 DNA: TGTGCCAGCAGCTCCGGACAGGGGACGATATACGAGCAGTACTTC; CDR3 protein: CASSSGQGTIYEQYF
J gene: TRBJ2-5; V gene: TRBV19; D gene: TRBD2; clone size: NA; CDR3 DNA: TGTGCCAGTAACCCTAGCGGGGAAGAGACCCAGTACTTC; CDR3 protein: CASNPSGEETQYF
J gene: TRBJ1-6; V gene: TRBV6-1; D gene: NA; clone size: NA; CDR3 DNA: TGTGCCAGCAGTTCAGTAAGAAATTCACCCCTCCACTTT; CDR3 protein: CASSSVRNSPLHF